This is a list of T cell receptor beta chains from one sample in a study of T cell changes during pregnancy in multiple sclerosis. Some clones are missing from TCRdb's copy, which holds only in-frame ones; the method was immunoSEQ multiplex PCR. Of about 100,000 clones in the sample, about 91% were seen once. Sequencing was performed on peripheral blood, taken in the second trimester of pregnancy. These receptors were obtained from a female donor with multiple sclerosis, enrolled in a pregnancy study. CDR3s include the opening cysteine and the closing phenylalanine or tryptophan. A D gene is named only where the DNA matches it firmly. Some rows have no size entry. The others give once, few or many, or a class for an expanded clone.

abundance: once
len: 14
d_gene: NA
j_gene: TRBJ1-5
v_gene: TRBV7-2
CDR3aa: CASSHRGGNQPQHF
CDR3nt: TGTGCCAGCAGCCATCGCGGAGGGAATCAGCCCCAGCATTTT

abundance: NA
len: 14
d_gene: TRBD1
j_gene: TRBJ2-7
v_gene: TRBV6-1
CDR3aa: CASRETGVLYEQYF
CDR3nt: TGTGCCAGCAGAGAGACAGGGGTTTTGTACGAGCAGTACTTC

abundance: NA
len: 15
d_gene: TRBD1
j_gene: TRBJ2-7
v_gene: TRBV5-1
CDR3aa: CASSRDTGQVYEQYF
CDR3nt: TGCGCCAGCAGCAGAGACACAGGACAGGTCTACGAGCAGTACTTC

abundance: NA
len: 16
d_gene: TRBD2
j_gene: TRBJ2-7
v_gene: TRBV7-8
CDR3aa: CASSGILARSSYEQYF
CDR3nt: TGTGCCAGCAGCGGCATACTAGCGAGGAGCTCCTACGAGCAGTACTTC

abundance: NA
len: 16
d_gene: TRBD2
j_gene: TRBJ2-3
v_gene: TRBV15
CDR3aa: CATSRSLAGGADTQYF
CDR3nt: TGTGCCACCAGCAGATCCTTAGCGGGAGGCGCAGATACGCAGTATTTT

abundance: NA
len: 17
d_gene: TRBD2
j_gene: TRBJ2-5
v_gene: TRBV15
CDR3aa: CATSPAGAGYPQETQYF
CDR3nt: TGTGCCACCTCTCCCGCGGGAGCGGGCTACCCACAAGAGACCCAGTACTTC

abundance: NA
len: 15
d_gene: NA
j_gene: TRBJ2-1
v_gene: TRBV4-1
CDR3aa: CASSQRLVGVVEQFF
CDR3nt: TGCGCCAGCAGCCAAAGACTAGTGGGGGTGGTTGAGCAGTTCTTC

abundance: NA
len: 18
d_gene: TRBD2
j_gene: TRBJ2-5
v_gene: TRBV7-4
CDR3aa: CASSLDGTSGRQAETQYF
CDR3nt: TGTGCCAGCAGCTTAGATGGGACTAGCGGGAGACAGGCAGAGACCCAGTACTTC

abundance: NA
len: 14
d_gene: NA
j_gene: TRBJ1-5
v_gene: TRBV28
CDR3aa: CASSPPRGIQPQHF
CDR3nt: TGTGCCAGCAGCCCCCCCCGGGGAATTCAGCCCCAGCATTTT

abundance: NA
len: 16
d_gene: NA
j_gene: TRBJ2-3
v_gene: TRBV4-1
CDR3aa: CASSQPLAGSTDTQYF
CDR3nt: TGCGCCAGCAGCCAACCCCTGGCGGGGAGCACAGATACGCAGTATTTT

abundance: NA
len: 17
d_gene: TRBD2
j_gene: TRBJ2-1
v_gene: TRBV6-1
CDR3aa: CASSDPTSGRAWGEQFF
CDR3nt: TGTGCCAGCAGTGACCCCACTAGCGGGAGGGCCTGGGGTGAGCAGTTCTTC

abundance: NA
len: 13
d_gene: NA
j_gene: TRBJ2-5
v_gene: TRBV19
CDR3aa: CASSPGGYETQYF
CDR3nt: TGTGCCAGTAGTCCAGGGGGGTACGAGACCCAGTACTTC

abundance: NA
len: 17
d_gene: NA
j_gene: TRBJ2-2
v_gene: TRBV15
CDR3aa: CATSKDWGSPNTGELFF
CDR3nt: TGTGCCACCAGCAAAGACTGGGGCAGCCCGAACACCGGGGAGCTGTTTTTT

abundance: NA
len: 16
d_gene: TRBD2
j_gene: TRBJ2-3
v_gene: TRBV5-1
CDR3aa: CASSKHTSGGTDTQYF
CDR3nt: TGCGCCAGCAGCAAACACACTAGCGGGGGCACAGATACGCAGTATTTT

abundance: once
len: 18
d_gene: TRBD1
j_gene: TRBJ2-6
v_gene: TRBV10-3
CDR3aa: CAIRKSGQGAAGANVLTF
CDR3nt: TGTGCCATCAGAAAGTCGGGACAGGGGGCGGCTGGGGCCAACGTCCTGACTTTC

abundance: NA
len: 14
d_gene: TRBD2
j_gene: TRBJ2-7
v_gene: TRBV6-5
CDR3aa: CASSAGGPPYEQYF
CDR3nt: TGTGCCAGCAGTGCGGGGGGACCCCCCTACGAGCAGTACTTC

abundance: NA
len: 12
d_gene: TRBD1
j_gene: TRBJ2-7
v_gene: TRBV27
CDR3aa: CASRGTVTEQYF
CDR3nt: TGTGCCAGCAGGGGGACAGTGACCGAGCAGTACTTC

abundance: NA
len: 16
d_gene: TRBD1
j_gene: TRBJ1-5
v_gene: TRBV10-2
CDR3aa: CASTDDRGFSNQPQHF
CDR3nt: TGCGCCAGCACTGATGACAGGGGATTTAGCAATCAGCCCCAGCATTTT

abundance: NA
len: 16
d_gene: NA
j_gene: TRBJ1-1
v_gene: TRBV28
CDR3aa: CASSFPGGSKSTEAFF
CDR3nt: TGTGCCAGCAGTTTCCCGGGGGGGAGCAAGAGCACTGAAGCTTTCTTT

abundance: NA
len: 14
d_gene: NA
j_gene: TRBJ1-5
v_gene: TRBV7-6
CDR3aa: CASSSGGGNQPQHF
CDR3nt: TGTGCCAGCAGCTCGGGGGGGGGCAATCAGCCCCAGCATTTT

abundance: NA
len: 16
d_gene: TRBD1
j_gene: TRBJ2-2
v_gene: TRBV28
CDR3aa: CASRFLDRGNTGELFF
CDR3nt: TGTGCCAGCAGATTCCTCGACAGGGGGAACACCGGGGAGCTGTTTTTT

abundance: NA
len: 15
d_gene: TRBD2
j_gene: TRBJ2-3
v_gene: TRBV9
CDR3aa: CASSPRLAGDDTQYF
CDR3nt: TGTGCCAGCAGCCCCCGACTAGCGGGAGATGATACGCAGTATTTT

abundance: NA
len: 16
d_gene: NA
j_gene: TRBJ2-7
v_gene: TRBV7-2
CDR3aa: CASSSEGLTTAYEQYF
CDR3nt: TGTGCCAGCTCGTCGGAAGGACTTACAACGGCCTACGAGCAGTACTTC

abundance: once
len: 12
d_gene: TRBD1
j_gene: TRBJ1-2
v_gene: TRBV29-1
CDR3aa: CSVGAGQGRYTF
CDR3nt: TGCAGCGTGGGGGCTGGACAGGGGCGCTACACCTTC

abundance: once
len: 17
d_gene: NA
j_gene: TRBJ1-1
v_gene: TRBV9
CDR3aa: CASSAHAVFGMNTEAFF
CDR3nt: TGTGCCAGCAGCGCCCACGCCGTGTTCGGGATGAACACTGAAGCTTTCTTT

abundance: NA
len: 13
d_gene: NA
j_gene: TRBJ2-1
v_gene: TRBV10-3
CDR3aa: CAIRPSEASEQFF
CDR3nt: TGTGCCATCCGTCCGTCGGAGGCTAGTGAGCAGTTCTTC

abundance: NA
len: 13
d_gene: NA
j_gene: TRBJ2-1
v_gene: TRBV19
CDR3aa: CASNSGVVNEQFF
CDR3nt: TGTGCCAGTAATTCGGGAGTTGTCAATGAGCAGTTCTTC

abundance: NA
len: 15
d_gene: TRBD1
j_gene: TRBJ2-2
v_gene: TRBV6-5
CDR3aa: CASSYSRTGVGELFF
CDR3nt: TGTGCCAGCAGTTACTCTCGGACAGGGGTCGGGGAGCTGTTTTTT

abundance: once
len: 14
d_gene: NA
j_gene: TRBJ1-5
v_gene: TRBV11-3
CDR3aa: CASSLKDTQQPQHF
CDR3nt: TGTGCCAGCAGCCTCAAGGACACCCAGCAGCCCCAGCATTTT

abundance: NA
len: 18
d_gene: TRBD2
j_gene: TRBJ2-3
v_gene: TRBV7-2
CDR3aa: CASTSLAGPSSGTHTQYF
CDR3nt: TGTGCCAGCACCTCCTTAGCGGGACCCTCAAGTGGGACCCATACGCAGTATTTT

abundance: few
len: 13
d_gene: NA
j_gene: TRBJ1-4
v_gene: TRBV19
CDR3aa: CASSGPTNEKLFF
CDR3nt: TGTGCCAGTAGTGGCCCTACTAATGAAAAACTGTTTTTT

abundance: once
len: 12
d_gene: NA
j_gene: TRBJ2-7
v_gene: TRBV7-9
CDR3aa: CASSLVSYEQYF
CDR3nt: TGTGCCAGCAGCTTAGTCAGCTACGAGCAGTACTTC